This T cell receptor (beta chain) was sequenced for a study of T cell responses to AZD1222 COVID-19 vaccine. This table comes from immunoSEQ multiplex PCR, and its TCRdb copy is limited to in-frame clones, with some not included. Of roughly 140,000 clones listed, approximately 88% are singletons. Overall study findings and caveats: Baseline seropositives among AZD1222 recipients totaled only six or seven. Reportedly, nearly half of unique spike TCRs recognized epitopes outside B.1.351/B.1.1.7 mutations. There were repertoire samples only from the period after the peak T cell response.

With regard to this clone: Its antigen is still unknown.

The germline V gene encodes CDR1 MNHEY and CDR2 SMNVEV (reference sequence). The CDR3 covers 15 residues. V trimming: 2 bases; J trimming: 0 bases; junction bases outside the gene matches: 3. The starting material was peripheral blood, obtained on day 0 of AZD1222 vaccination. This sequence was found in an adult in good health. V is TRBV27 and J is TRBJ2-7; 8 nucleotides line up with TRBD1. CDR3 sequence reads: CASSLIGTGSYEQYF. CDR3 DNA: TGTGCCAGCAGTTTAATAGGGACAGGCTCCTACGAGCAGTACTTC.